These 2 T cell receptor beta chains originate from one sample sequenced in a study of ipilimumab plus nivolumab after autologous stem cell transplantation (dated by TCRdb to the early 2020s). The library relied on the immunoSEQ multiplex PCR assay. TCRdb carries this immuneACCESS record with in-frame sequences only. Its versions omit some clonotypes, under half of them owing to an unresolved V gene in the studies checked, with the rest unexplained. Counted in this sample were some 9,800 clones; roughly two thirds of them appeared once. The ten largest clonotypes hold under 25% of the sample. The sample here was PBMCs, taken in a trial of ipilimumab plus nivolumab as post-transplant consolidation. The receptors derive from a female donor with multiple myeloma.

The chain carries TRBV27 and TRBJ2-5; D may be TRBD1 (6 bases). The germline V gene encodes CDR1 MNHEY and CDR2 SMNVEV (reference sequence). The V and J ends lost 2 bases and 11 bases respectively, with 15 bases between them. The CDR3 spans 13 residues. CDR3 region: CASSLAGTQAQYF. CDR3 DNA: TGTGCCAGCAGTTTAGCCGGGACACAGGCACAGTACTTC.

The chain joins TRBV11-2 to TRBJ1-1; unclear D gene. Germline V gives CDR1 SGHAT, CDR2 FQNNGV. The germline V and J ends were trimmed by 4 bases and 0 bases, with 15 bases remaining between them. The CDR3 is 16 amino acids. As DNA, the CDR3 is TGTGCCAGCAGCTGGAACAAGGGTCTAATGAACACTGAAGCTTTCTTT. Protein product: CASSWNKGLMNTEAFF.